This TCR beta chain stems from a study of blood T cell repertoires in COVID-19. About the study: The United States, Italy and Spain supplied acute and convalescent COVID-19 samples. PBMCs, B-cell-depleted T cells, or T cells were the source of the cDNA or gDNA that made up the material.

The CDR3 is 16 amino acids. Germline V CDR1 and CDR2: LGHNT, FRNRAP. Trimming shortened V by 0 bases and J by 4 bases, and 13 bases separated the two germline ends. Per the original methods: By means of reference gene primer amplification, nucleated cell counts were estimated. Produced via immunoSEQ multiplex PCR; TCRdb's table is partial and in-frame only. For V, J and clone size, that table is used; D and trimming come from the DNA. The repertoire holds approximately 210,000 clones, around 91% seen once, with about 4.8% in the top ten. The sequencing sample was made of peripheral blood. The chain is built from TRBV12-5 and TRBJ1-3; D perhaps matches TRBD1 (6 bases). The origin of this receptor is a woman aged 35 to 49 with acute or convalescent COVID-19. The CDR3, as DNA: TGTGCTAGTGGTTTGGTACTGGGGGCGCAGGGAAACACCATATATTTT. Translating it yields CASGLVLGAQGNTIYF.